This T cell receptor beta chain was sequenced in a study of blood T cells in healthy people across ages. Regarding the study as a whole: Measured against age, TCR beta diversity per million T cells decreased in a roughly linear manner.

A J-beta primer mix and a sample-barcoded 5' primer were used in a second PCR of roughly 6 to 12 cycles. All cDNA molecules were each tagged by a template-switch adaptor with 12 random nucleotides. Using its own MiXCR run on the 5' RACE reads, TCRdb lists one record per CDR3 protein. This table has about 1.4 million distinct CDR3 sequences, roughly 59% appearing once. The study drew donors from healthy Caucasian individuals in Russia aged about 6 to 100. Investigators took 8.5 to 10 milliliters of peripheral blood from every donor. On this clonotype itself: Its antigen is undetermined.

Germline V CDR1 and CDR2: SNHLY, FYNNEI. The CDR3 extends over 16 amino acids. The sequenced sample was blood. The sequence derives from a man aged 18 to 29 in good health. The rearrangement links TRBV2 to TRBJ2-1; TRBD1 matches at 9 bases. The J call may be mistaken, given a closer DNA end match to TRBJ2-7. This CDR3 is CASSEAILQGADEQYF. The CDR3 DNA is TGTGCCAGCAGTGAAGCAATTTTACAGGGGGCCGACGAGCAGTACTTC.